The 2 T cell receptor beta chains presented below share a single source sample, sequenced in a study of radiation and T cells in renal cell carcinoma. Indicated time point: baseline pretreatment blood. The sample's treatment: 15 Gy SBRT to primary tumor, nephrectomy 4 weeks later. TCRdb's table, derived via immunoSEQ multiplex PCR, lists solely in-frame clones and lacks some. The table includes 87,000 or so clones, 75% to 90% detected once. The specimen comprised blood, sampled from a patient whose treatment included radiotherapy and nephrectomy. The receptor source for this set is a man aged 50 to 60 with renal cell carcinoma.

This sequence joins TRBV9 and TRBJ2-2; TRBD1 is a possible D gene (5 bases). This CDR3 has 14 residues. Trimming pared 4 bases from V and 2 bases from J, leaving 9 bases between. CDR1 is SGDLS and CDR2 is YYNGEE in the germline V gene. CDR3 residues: CASSLRTNTGELFF. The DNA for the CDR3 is TGTGCCAGCAGCCTCCGGACAAACACCGGGGAGCTGTTTTTT.

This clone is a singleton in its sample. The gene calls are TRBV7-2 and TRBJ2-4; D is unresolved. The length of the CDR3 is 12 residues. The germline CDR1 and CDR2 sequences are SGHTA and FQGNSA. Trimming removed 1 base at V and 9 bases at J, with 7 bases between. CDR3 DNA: TGTGCCAGCAGCTTAGAAGTGGGCATTCAGTACTTC. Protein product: CASSLEVGIQYF.